This TCR beta chain is from a study of blood T cell repertoires in COVID-19. In the study overall: The samples span acute and convalescent COVID-19 from the United States, Italy and Spain. T cells, B-cell-depleted T cells, or PBMCs supplied cDNA or gDNA.

In the source study's methods: Reference gene primer amplification in the assay estimated nucleated cell counts. The repertoire was sequenced with immunoSEQ multiplex PCR; TCRdb's copy has only in-frame clones and lacks some. Clone size and the V and J calls come from that table; the DNA yielded D and trimming. Among 140,000 to 150,000 clones, roughly 89% were seen once, and the ten largest hold 1.5% to 2%. The germline gives CDR1 MNHEY, CDR2 SVGAGI. V lost 5 bases and J lost 4, with 11 bases in between. This CDR3 contains 13 residues. Sequencing was carried out using peripheral blood. The rearrangement uses TRBV6-5 and TRBJ1-1; D ambiguous. The TCR originated in a human donor in a cohort sampled during active COVID-19. The CDR3 sequence: CASSPNFGTEAFF. Here the CDR3 DNA reads TGTGCCAGCAGTCCTAATTTTGGCACTGAAGCTTTCTTT.